The following is a TCR beta chain sequence with its context. In the study's own analysis: Amplification of reference gene primers was used by the study to estimate nucleated cell counts. Generated by immunoSEQ multiplex PCR, the TCRdb table keeps only in-frame clones and is missing some. V, J and clone size were drawn from that table, and D and trimming were deduced from the DNA. The sample lists approximately 83,000 clones, around four fifths seen once, with roughly 9.8% in the top ten. These data are taken from a study of blood T cell repertoires in COVID-19. The overall study: Sites in the United States, Italy and Spain provided acute and convalescent COVID-19 samples. PBMCs, B-cell-depleted T cells, or T cells were the source of the cDNA or gDNA that made up the material.

V was shortened by 3 bases and J by 6 bases, with 16 bases between the two germline ends. The CDR3 spans 14 residues. CDR1 SGHRS and CDR2 YFSETQ come from the germline V gene. Material for sequencing was peripheral blood. The TCR originated in a woman of 80 years or more with acute or convalescent COVID-19. The chain combines TRBV5-1 with TRBJ2-7; TRBD1 might be the D (6 bases). This chain's CDR3 is CASSSTGTFGEQYF. The CDR3 DNA reads TGCGCCAGCAGCTCTACAGGGACCTTCGGCGAGCAGTACTTC.